The 27 T cell receptor beta chains reported below all come from one sample, sequenced in a study of blood T cells in healthy people across ages. Combining a sample-barcoded 5' primer with a J-beta primer mix, a second PCR ran for about 7 to 11 cycles. TCRdb ran MiXCR on the 5' RACE reads and lists one entry per CDR3 protein. The repertoire holds roughly 2 million distinct CDR3 sequences, around half seen once, with 2% to 2.5% in the top ten. The sample was blood. The receptors here all came from a woman between 40 and 50 years old in good health.

In its sample, this clonotype was seen a few times. The chain recombines TRBV5-1 with TRBJ2-4, with D tentatively TRBD2 (5 bases). The better agreement between TRBJ2-7 and the DNA end casts doubt on the J call. Germline loops: CDR1 SGHRS, CDR2 YFSETQ. This CDR3 region has 15 residues. The CDR3 sequence: CASSLDGSFNYEQYF. The CDR3, as DNA: TGCGCCAGCAGCTTGGATGGGAGTTTTAACTACGAGCAGTACTTC.

The chain carries TRBV6-5 and TRBJ2-3; tentatively, D is TRBD1 (5 bases). CDR1 is MNHEY, CDR2 SVGAGI, per germline. Between the trimmed V and J ends, which lost 2 bases and 2 bases, there was a span of 8 bases. The CDR3 is 14 amino acids. Here the CDR3 reads CASSYGRVTDTQYF. CDR3 coding DNA: TGTGCCAGCAGTTACGGCAGGGTCACAGATACGCAGTATTTT.

This chain links TRBV2 with TRBJ2-5; D may be TRBD1 (5 bases). The CDR3 consists of 14 residues. V lost 3 bases, J lost 2 bases, and 10 bases lay in between. Germline loops: CDR1 SNHLY, CDR2 FYNNEI. Here the CDR3 reads CASSDDRLQETQYF. The DNA of the CDR3 is TGTGCCAGCAGTGATGACAGATTACAAGAGACCCAGTACTTC.

J is TRBJ2-4 and V is TRBV15, with D tentatively TRBD2 (6 bases). CDR3 length: 15 residues. Germline assignment: CDR1 LNHNV and CDR2 YYDKDF (reference sequence). V was clipped by 5 bases and J by 0 bases, with 11 bases between them. In DNA form, the CDR3 reads TGTGCCACCAGCTCGGCGGGAAGAGCCAAAAACATTCAGTACTTC. Translating it yields CATSSAGRAKNIQYF.

There are many counts of this clonotype. Germline is not matched at one junction end, which may reflect a read error. V and J are TRBV4-2 and TRBJ2-3; D possibly matches TRBD1 or TRBD2 (5 bases each). The length of the CDR3 is 14 residues. Germline V gene lookup returns CDR1 LGHNA and CDR2 YNFKEQ. CDR3 sequence: CASSQGTVTDTQYF. The CDR3 DNA reads as TGCGCCAGCAGCCAAGGGACCGTCACAGATACGCAGTATTTT.

This clonotype was detected only a few times. This chain links TRBV7-9 with TRBJ2-3, with D maybe TRBD2 (5 bases). CDR1 SEHNR and CDR2 FQNEAQ come from the germline V gene (reference sequence). Trimming removed 10 bases at V and 1 base at J, with 6 bases between. CDR3 length equals 11 residues. CDR3 loop: CAIGGTDTQYF. The CDR3 region has the DNA TGTGCCATCGGGGGCACAGATACGCAGTATTTT.

The rearrangement links TRBV6-2 or TRBV6-3 to TRBJ1-2, with a possible D match to TRBD1 (5 bases). The germline gives CDR1 MNHEY, CDR2 SVGEGT. There are 15 residues in the CDR3. Trimming cost V 3 bases and J 2 bases, with 13 bases left between them. The CDR3 nucleotides read TGTGCCAGCAGTTATAGGCGACGGGGGAACTATGGCTACACCTTC. Translation: CASSYRRRGNYGYTF.

This clonotype has more than one count but fewer than ten. The chain employs TRBV20-1 and TRBJ2-5; 7 bases match TRBD1. J lost 1 base, V lost 4 bases, and 9 bases had no gene match. CDR1 is DFQATT and CDR2 is SNEGSKA in the germline V gene (reference sequence). The CDR3 spans 15 residues. The CDR3, as DNA: TGCAGTGCTATACCCGGGGACAGAGGCCAAGAGACCCAGTACTTC. Protein sequence: CSAIPGDRGQETQYF.

This chain uses TRBV20-1 with TRBJ1-4; D uncertain. Between the trimmed V and J ends, which lost 3 bases and 0 bases, there was a span of 11 bases. CDR1 is DFQATT and CDR2 is SNEGSKA in the germline V gene (reference sequence). The CDR3 is made up of 15 amino acids. The CDR3 sequence is CSARVSAATNEKLFF. The DNA of the CDR3 is TGCAGTGCTAGGGTATCAGCTGCAACTAATGAAAAACTGTTTTTT.

V and J are TRBV5-6 and TRBJ2-1; a possible D gene is TRBD2 (5 bases). The ends were cut back, 5 bases at V and 0 bases at J, with 15 bases in the middle. Germline V CDR1 and CDR2: SGHDT, YYEEEE. The CDR3 sequence is 16 residues long. The CDR3 DNA sequence: TGTGCCAGCAGTGACTACCAGCGGAGCTCCTACAATGAGCAGTTCTTC. Protein product: CASSDYQRSSYNEQFF.

The J gene is TRBJ1-4, the V gene TRBV29-1; D remains unclear. This CDR3 contains 14 residues. Trimming stripped 1 base from V and 7 bases from J, with 13 bases between. Germline CDR1 is SQVTM and CDR2 is ANQGSEA. The CDR3 nucleotides read TGCAGCGTTGAAGTGGGCAGCAGTAGTGAAAAACTGTTTTTT. This translates into CSVEVGSSSEKLFF.

The rearrangement uses TRBV28 and TRBJ2-3; TRBD1 matches 7 bases. The CDR3 length is 16 residues. CDR1 is MDHEN and CDR2 is SYDVKM in the germline V gene. Trimming cost V 4 bases and J 7 bases; bases outside gene matches: 14. The CDR3 reads CASSSPIRQGGNTQYF. CDR3 sequence (DNA): TGTGCCAGCAGTTCCCCCATAAGACAGGGTGGAAATACGCAGTATTTT.

The rearrangement links TRBV7-2 to TRBJ2-1; unclear D gene. This CDR3 spans 14 amino acids. V was pared by 5 bases and J by 2 bases, with 10 bases between. Germline V gives CDR1 SGHTA, CDR2 FQGNSA. Here the CDR3 reads CASSRYGAYNEQFF. In nucleotides, the CDR3 is TGTGCCAGCAGCCGCTATGGGGCCTACAATGAGCAGTTCTTC.

This sequence joins TRBV2 and TRBJ2-3; possible D gene TRBD2, 6 bases. Trimming removed 8 bases at V and 1 base at J, with 13 bases between. This CDR3 has 14 residues. The germline V gene has CDR1 SNHLY and CDR2 FYNNEI. The CDR3 DNA follows: TGTGCCAGCCTAGAGGGACTTGGCACAGATACGCAGTATTTT. It encodes CASLEGLGTDTQYF.

The V call is TRBV24-1, the J call TRBJ2-3; 10 nucleotides match TRBD2. Per germline, CDR1 KGHDR and CDR2 SFDVKD. The length of the CDR3 is 16 residues. V was clipped by 4 bases and J by 4 bases; unmatched bases: 7. The CDR3 is CATSEEGSGGADTQYF. As DNA, the CDR3 is TGTGCCACCAGTGAAGAAGGCAGCGGGGGGGCAGATACGCAGTATTTT.

The chain recombines TRBV18 with TRBJ2-7; 7 bases are shared with TRBD2. This CDR3 region has 16 residues. The ends lost 3 bases at V and 7 bases at J; junction bases unmatched: 15. The V gene's germline CDR1 is KGHSH and CDR2 LQKENI. The CDR3 nucleotides read TGTGCCAGCTCACCCGCGGGGAGGGCCGGTACCAATGAGCAGTACTTC. It encodes CASSPAGRAGTNEQYF.

The chain uses TRBV12-3 or TRBV12-4 and TRBJ1-2; no reliable D call. Trimming took 7 bases from V and 6 from J, leaving 15 bases between them. The CDR3 consists of 13 residues. The CDR3 here is CASTFTTQNGYTF. In DNA form, the CDR3 reads TGTGCCAGCACCTTCACCACGCAGAATGGCTACACCTTC.

There are a few counts of this clonotype. The chain joins TRBV15 to TRBJ2-3; D is undetermined. The ends were cut back, 1 base at V and 1 base at J, with 12 bases in the middle. The CDR3 loop spans 16 amino acids. Germline CDR1 LNHNV, CDR2 YYDKDF (reference sequence). CDR3 sequence (DNA): TGTGCCACCAGCAGAGGGACCCTCCCCGGCACAGATACGCAGTATTTT. Protein: CATSRGTLPGTDTQYF.

CDR3: CASSYLSRSGGAHEQFF. Written as DNA, the CDR3 is TGTGCCAGCAGTTACCTATCTCGTAGCGGGGGGGCCCATGAGCAGTTCTTC. V is TRBV6-5 and J is TRBJ2-1; 11 nucleotides align to TRBD2. Germline values: CDR1 MNHEY, CDR2 SVGAGI. Trimming removed 2 bases from V and 8 bases from J; junction bases left unmatched: 11. The CDR3 is made up of 17 amino acids.

This clonotype showed up just a few times. This chain uses TRBV27 with TRBJ1-5; no clear D gene. Germline V gene data show CDR1 as MNHEY and CDR2 as SMNVEV (reference sequence). The V end lost 1 base, the J end lost 0 bases, and 13 bases lay between the germline ends. The CDR3 is 17 residues long. The CDR3 nucleotides read TGTGCCAGCAGTTTATTCCCCCTCCGAGATAGCAATCAGCCCCAGCATTTT. Protein sequence: CASSLFPLRDSNQPQHF.

V gene TRBV4-3 combines with J gene TRBJ1-5; weak D call: TRBD1 (5 bases). The CDR3 covers 16 residues. V gave up 2 bases and J gave up 4 bases, with 15 bases separating them. Germline CDR1 reads LGHNA; CDR2 reads YSLEER. CDR3 DNA sequence: TGCGCCAGCAGCCAACAGGGCGCGGGAAGGAATCAGCCCCAGCATTTT. Its protein is CASSQQGAGRNQPQHF.

The V gene is TRBV11-2, the J gene TRBJ1-6; D is undetermined. V was clipped by 0 bases and J by 7 bases, with 13 bases between them. The CDR3 is 16 residues long. The germline gives CDR1 SGHAT, CDR2 FQNNGV. CDR3 nucleotide sequence: TGTGCCAGCAGCTTAGATCTCAGGACTGAAAATTCACCCCTCCACTTT. Amino acids: CASSLDLRTENSPLHF. The full variable domain, completed using reference TRBV11-2 and TRBJ1-6, is EAGVAQSPRYKIIEKRQSVAFWCNPISGHATLYWYQQILGQGPKLLIQFQNNGVVDDSQLPKDRFSAERLKGVDSTLKIQPAKLEDSAVYLCASSLDLRTENSPLHFGNGTRLTVT.

The V call is TRBV2, the J call TRBJ2-1; D is undetermined. Between the trimmed V and J ends, which lost 1 base and 0 bases, there was a span of 7 bases. Per germline, CDR1 SNHLY and CDR2 FYNNEI. There are 15 residues in the CDR3. CDR3: CASSEEFSSYNEQFF. For the CDR3, the DNA is TGTGCCAGCAGTGAAGAATTTAGCTCCTACAATGAGCAGTTCTTC.

The chain couples TRBV27 to TRBJ1-1; no reliable D call. The CDR3 spans 14 residues. V lost 0 bases and J lost 3, with 8 bases in between. Germline CDR1 is MNHEY and CDR2 is SMNVEV (reference sequence). In DNA form, the CDR3 reads TGTGCCAGCAGTTTATCGATGTCGGACACTGAAGCTTTCTTT. Translation: CASSLSMSDTEAFF.

This chain links TRBV6-2 or TRBV6-3 with TRBJ2-3, with 7 bases fitting TRBD1. J was trimmed by 2 bases and V by 7 bases; bases with no gene match: 9. This CDR3 contains 15 residues. Germline CDR1 is MNHEY and CDR2 is SVGEGT. Here the CDR3 reads CASTPGQAATDTQYF. In DNA form, the CDR3 reads TGTGCCAGCACCCCCGGACAGGCTGCCACAGATACGCAGTATTTT.

This clonotype has a single count. This chain links TRBV20-1 with TRBJ1-5, with D possibly matching TRBD1 (5 bases). V dropped 1 base and J dropped 0 bases, with 13 bases sitting between them. CDR1 is DFQATT and CDR2 is SNEGSKA in the germline V gene (reference sequence). This CDR3 has 16 residues. The CDR3 sequence is CSARVTGQHSNQPQHF. The CDR3 nucleotides are TGCAGTGCTAGAGTCACAGGTCAACATAGCAATCAGCCCCAGCATTTT.

The V and J genes are TRBV4-3 and TRBJ1-2; TRBD1 is a possible D gene (6 bases). The V end lost 11 bases, the J end lost 5 bases, and 21 bases lay between the germline ends. Germline assignment: CDR1 LGHNA and CDR2 YSLEER. CDR3 size: 14 residues. The CDR3: CACNQARGGYGYTF. The CDR3 DNA is TGCGCCTGCAACCAGGCCCGAGGGGGATATGGCTACACCTTC.